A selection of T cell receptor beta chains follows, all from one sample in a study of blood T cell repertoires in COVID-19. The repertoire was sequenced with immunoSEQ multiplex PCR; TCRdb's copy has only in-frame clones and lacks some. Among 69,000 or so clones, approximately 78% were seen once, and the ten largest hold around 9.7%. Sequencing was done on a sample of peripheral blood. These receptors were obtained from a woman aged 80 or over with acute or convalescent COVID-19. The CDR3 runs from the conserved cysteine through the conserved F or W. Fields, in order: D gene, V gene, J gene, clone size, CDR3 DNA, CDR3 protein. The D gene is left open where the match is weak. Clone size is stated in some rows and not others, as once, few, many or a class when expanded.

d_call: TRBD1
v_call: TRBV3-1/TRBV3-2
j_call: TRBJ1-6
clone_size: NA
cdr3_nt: TGTGCCAGCAGCCAAGAATCCGGGACAGGGCATAATTCACCCCTCCACTTT
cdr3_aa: CASSQESGTGHNSPLHF

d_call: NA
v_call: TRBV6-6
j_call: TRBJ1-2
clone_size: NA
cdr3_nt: TGTGCCAGCAGCCCCGGGTGGGGCTACACCTTC
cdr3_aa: CASSPGWGYTF

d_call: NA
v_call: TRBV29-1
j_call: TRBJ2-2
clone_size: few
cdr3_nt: TGCAGCGTTGAGGGTCCTACAGGCGGGGAGCTGTTTTTT
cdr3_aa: CSVEGPTGGELFF

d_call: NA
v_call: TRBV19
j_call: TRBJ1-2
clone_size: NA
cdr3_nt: TGTGCCAGTAGTATAGCAACTCAGGGTCGCGGTGGCTACACCTTC
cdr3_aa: CASSIATQGRGGYTF

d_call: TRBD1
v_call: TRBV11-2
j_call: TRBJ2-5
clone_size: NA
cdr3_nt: TGTGCCAGCAGCTTAGGGGACAGGGACCAAGAGACCCAGTACTTC
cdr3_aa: CASSLGDRDQETQYF

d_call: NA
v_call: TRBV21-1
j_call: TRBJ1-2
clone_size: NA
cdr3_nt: TGTGCCAGCAGGAACCGGGACAGGCGCTACACCTTC
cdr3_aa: CASRNRDRRYTF

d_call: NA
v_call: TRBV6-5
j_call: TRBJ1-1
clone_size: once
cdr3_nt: TGTGCCAGCAGTTGGACGGAGGGGACTGAAGCTTTCTTT
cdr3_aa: CASSWTEGTEAFF

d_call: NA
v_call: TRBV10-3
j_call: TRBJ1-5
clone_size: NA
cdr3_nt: TGTGCCATCAGTGAGTCCGCGGTCCCCCAGCCCCAGCATTTT
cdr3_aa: CAISESAVPQPQHF

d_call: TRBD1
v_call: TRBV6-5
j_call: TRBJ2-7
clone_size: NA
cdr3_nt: TGTGCCAGCAGCCCCTACCGGGACAGATCCTACGAGCAGTACTTC
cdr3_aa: CASSPYRDRSYEQYF

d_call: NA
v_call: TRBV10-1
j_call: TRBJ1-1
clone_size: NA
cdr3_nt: TGCGCCAGCAGTGAGGCAGGGTTGGCTGAAGCTTTCTTT
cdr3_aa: CASSEAGLAEAFF

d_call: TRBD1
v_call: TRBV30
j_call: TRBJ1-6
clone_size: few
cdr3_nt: TGTGCCTGGAGGAGAAAGGGACAGTATTCACCCCTCCACTTT
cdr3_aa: CAWRRKGQYSPLHF

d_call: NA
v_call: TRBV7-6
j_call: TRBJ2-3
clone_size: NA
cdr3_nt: TGTGCCAGCAGCTTAGGTGACACCTCCACAGATACGCAGTATTTT
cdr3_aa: CASSLGDTSTDTQYF

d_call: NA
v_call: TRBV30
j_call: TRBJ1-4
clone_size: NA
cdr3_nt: TGTGCCTGGAGTGTAACTTTGAGGGACTCGAAACTGTTTTTT
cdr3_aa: CAWSVTLRDSKLFF

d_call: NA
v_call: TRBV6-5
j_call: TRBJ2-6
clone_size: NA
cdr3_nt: TGTGCCAGCATTACAGTTTCTGGGGCCAACGTCCTGACTTTC
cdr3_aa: CASITVSGANVLTF

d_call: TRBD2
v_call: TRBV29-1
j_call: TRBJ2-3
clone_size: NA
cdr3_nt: TGCAGCGTTGAGGCGGGGGGAACAGATACGCAGTATTTT
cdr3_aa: CSVEAGGTDTQYF

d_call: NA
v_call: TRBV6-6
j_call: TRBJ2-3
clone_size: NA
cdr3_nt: TGTGCCAGCAGTCACACCCGGGACACGGGTGCGGCAGATACGCAGTATTTT
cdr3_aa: CASSHTRDTGAADTQYF

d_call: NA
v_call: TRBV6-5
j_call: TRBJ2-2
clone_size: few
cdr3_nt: TGTGCCAGCAGTTACTCGAAGTCCGGGGGCGGGGAGCTGTTTTTT
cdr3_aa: CASSYSKSGGGELFF

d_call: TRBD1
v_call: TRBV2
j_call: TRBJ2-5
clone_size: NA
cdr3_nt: TGTGCCAGCACCGACGGACAGGGGGCGGCTAGAGAGACCCAGTACTTC
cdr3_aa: CASTDGQGAARETQYF

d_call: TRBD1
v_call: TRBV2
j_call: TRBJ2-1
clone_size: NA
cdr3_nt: TGTGCCAGCAGGCCGGGACAGACGTACAATGAGCAGTTCTTC
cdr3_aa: CASRPGQTYNEQFF

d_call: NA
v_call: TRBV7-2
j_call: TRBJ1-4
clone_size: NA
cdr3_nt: TGTGCCAGCAGCTTAGCGTGGCGGAACCGTAATGAAAAACTGTTTTTT
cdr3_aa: CASSLAWRNRNEKLFF

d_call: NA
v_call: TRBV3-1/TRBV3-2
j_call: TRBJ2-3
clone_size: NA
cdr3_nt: TGTGCCAGCAGCCGATACTCCATTACTAGCACAGATACGCAGTATTTT
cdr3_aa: CASSRYSITSTDTQYF

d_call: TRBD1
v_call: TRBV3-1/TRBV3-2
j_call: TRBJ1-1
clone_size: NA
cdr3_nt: TGTGCCAGCAGCCAAGATAGGAGGGCAGGGGGTGGAATAAGAACTGAAGCTTTCTTT
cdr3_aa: CASSQDRRAGGGIRTEAFF

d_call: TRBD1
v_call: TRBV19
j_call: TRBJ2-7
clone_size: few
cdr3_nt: TGTGCCAGTAGACCGACAGGGTTCTACGAGCAGTACTTC
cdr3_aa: CASRPTGFYEQYF

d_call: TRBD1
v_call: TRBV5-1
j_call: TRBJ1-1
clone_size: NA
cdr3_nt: TGCGCCAGCAGATCCGGGACAGGGGCCTCCAACACTGAAGCTTTCTTT
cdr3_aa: CASRSGTGASNTEAFF

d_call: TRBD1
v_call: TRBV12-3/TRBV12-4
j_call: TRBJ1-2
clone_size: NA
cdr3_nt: TGTGCCAGCAGCCCCGGGACAGGGCATGGCTACACCTTC
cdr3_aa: CASSPGTGHGYTF

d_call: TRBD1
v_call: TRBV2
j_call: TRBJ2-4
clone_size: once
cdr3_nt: TGTGCCAGCGAGTTGGATCGCCGAAGACAGGGGGCCAAAAACATTCAGTACTTC
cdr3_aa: CASELDRRRQGAKNIQYF

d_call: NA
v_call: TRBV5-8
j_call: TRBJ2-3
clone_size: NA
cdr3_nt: TGTGCCAGCAGCTTGGACCTACAGGTCCCATCTCAGTATTTT
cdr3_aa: CASSLDLQVPSQYF

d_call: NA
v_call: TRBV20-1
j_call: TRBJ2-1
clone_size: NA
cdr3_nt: TGCAGTGCTAGTTGGGGGGGGCTGGACTACAATGAGCAGTTCTTC
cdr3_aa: CSASWGGLDYNEQFF

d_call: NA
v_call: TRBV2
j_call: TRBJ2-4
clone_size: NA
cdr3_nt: TGTGCCAGCAGTGTCCAGGGTTTCCAAAACATTCAGTACTTC
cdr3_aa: CASSVQGFQNIQYF

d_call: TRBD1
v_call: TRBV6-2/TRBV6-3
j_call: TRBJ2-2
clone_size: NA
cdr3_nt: TGTGCCAGCAGATACTCCAGGGGGCATGGCGGGGAGCTGTTTTTT
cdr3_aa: CASRYSRGHGGELFF

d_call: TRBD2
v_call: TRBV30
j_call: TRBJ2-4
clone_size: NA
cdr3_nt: TGTGCCTGGAGGGCGACTAGCGGGGGTTCCAAAAACATTCAGTACTTC
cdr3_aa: CAWRATSGGSKNIQYF

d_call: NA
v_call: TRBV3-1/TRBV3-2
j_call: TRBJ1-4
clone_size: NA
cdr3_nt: TGTGCCAGCAGCCAAGGGGGGGGTACTGAAAAACTGTTTTTT
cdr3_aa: CASSQGGGTEKLFF

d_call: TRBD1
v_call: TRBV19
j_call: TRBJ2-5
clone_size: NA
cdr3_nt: TGTGCCAGTAGCGACAGGGACGGAGAGACCCAGTACTTC
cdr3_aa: CASSDRDGETQYF

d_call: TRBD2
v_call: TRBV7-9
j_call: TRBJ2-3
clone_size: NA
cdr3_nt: TGTGCCAGCAGCTTAATTAGCGGGGGGCCCCACGGTACGCAGTATTTT
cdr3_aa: CASSLISGGPHGTQYF

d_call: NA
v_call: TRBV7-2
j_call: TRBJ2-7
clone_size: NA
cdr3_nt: TGTGCCAGCAGCCGACTGAGCTCCTACGAGCAGTACTTC
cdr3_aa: CASSRLSSYEQYF

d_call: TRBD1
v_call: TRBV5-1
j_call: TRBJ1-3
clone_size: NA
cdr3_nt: TGCGCCAGCAGCCCTGAAGGACAGGTTGGAAACACCATATATTTT
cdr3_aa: CASSPEGQVGNTIYF

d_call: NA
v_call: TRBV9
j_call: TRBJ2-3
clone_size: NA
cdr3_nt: TGTGCCAGCAGCGTAGAGGCAGGGATAGATACGCAGTATTTT
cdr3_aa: CASSVEAGIDTQYF

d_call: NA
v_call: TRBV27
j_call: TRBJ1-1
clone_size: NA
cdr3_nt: TGTGCCAGCAGTTACACCAACAGGGTCGGGACTGAAGCTTTCTTT
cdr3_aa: CASSYTNRVGTEAFF

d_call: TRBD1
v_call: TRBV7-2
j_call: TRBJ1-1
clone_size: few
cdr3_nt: TGTGCCAGCAGCTTAGACGGGACAGCCGACACTGAAGCTTTCTTT
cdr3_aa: CASSLDGTADTEAFF

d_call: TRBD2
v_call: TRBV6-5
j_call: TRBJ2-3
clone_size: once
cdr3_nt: TGTGCCAGCAGACAGCGGGGGGGAAGCACAGATACGCAGTATTTT
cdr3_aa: CASRQRGGSTDTQYF

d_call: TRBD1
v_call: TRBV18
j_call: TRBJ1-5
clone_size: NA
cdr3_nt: TGTGCCAGCTCCCCCACAGGGGGTCAGCCCCAGCATTTT
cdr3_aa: CASSPTGGQPQHF

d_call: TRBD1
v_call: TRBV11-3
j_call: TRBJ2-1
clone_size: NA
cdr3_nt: TGTGCCAGCAGCTTAGGAAGGCGGACAGGGTACTACAATGAGCAGTTCTTC
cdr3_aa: CASSLGRRTGYYNEQFF

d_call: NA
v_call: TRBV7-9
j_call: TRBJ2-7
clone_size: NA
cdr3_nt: TGTGCCAGCAGCGAACAGGGTGGCTCCTACGAGCAGTACTTC
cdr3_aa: CASSEQGGSYEQYF

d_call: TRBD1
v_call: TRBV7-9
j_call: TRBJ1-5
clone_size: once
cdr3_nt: TGTGCCAGCAGCTTCCTTACAGGGGGCGACGGAAATCAGCCCCAGCATTTT
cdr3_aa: CASSFLTGGDGNQPQHF

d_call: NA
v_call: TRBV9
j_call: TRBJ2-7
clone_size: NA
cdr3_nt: TGTGCCAGCAGCGTAGACGTCGGACACGGCTACGAGCAGTACTTC
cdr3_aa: CASSVDVGHGYEQYF

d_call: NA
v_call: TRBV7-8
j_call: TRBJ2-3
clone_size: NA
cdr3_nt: TGTGCCAGCAGCCGTACAGGGACCTTCACAGATACGCAGTATTTT
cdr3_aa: CASSRTGTFTDTQYF

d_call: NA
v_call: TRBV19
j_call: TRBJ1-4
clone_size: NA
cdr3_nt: TGTGCCAGTAAGGGACATCTGGTCGAAAAACTGTTTTTT
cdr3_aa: CASKGHLVEKLFF

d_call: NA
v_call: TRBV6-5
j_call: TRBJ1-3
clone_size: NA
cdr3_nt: TGTGCCAGCAGGGGCAGGGGCCCCTCTGGAAACACCATATATTTT
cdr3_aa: CASRGRGPSGNTIYF

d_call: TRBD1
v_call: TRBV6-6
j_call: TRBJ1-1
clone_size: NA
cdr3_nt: TGTGCCAGCAGCCCGGTGGAGGGGGCTAGGGGTACTGAAGCTTTCTTT
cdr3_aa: CASSPVEGARGTEAFF

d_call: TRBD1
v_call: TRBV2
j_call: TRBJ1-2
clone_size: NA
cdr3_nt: TGTGCCAGCAGTCGGACAGGGGGCGATGGCTACACCTTC
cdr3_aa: CASSRTGGDGYTF

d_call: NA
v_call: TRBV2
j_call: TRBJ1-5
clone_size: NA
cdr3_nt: TGTGCCAGCAGTGTGAGTCAGCCCCAGCATTTT
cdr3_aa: CASSVSQPQHF

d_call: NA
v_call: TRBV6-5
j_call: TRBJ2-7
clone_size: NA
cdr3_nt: TGTGCCAGCAGGAAGGCAGGTGTCTCCTACGAGCAGTACTTC
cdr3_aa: CASRKAGVSYEQYF